The next 9 T cell receptor beta chains were all read from a single sample in a study of cytomegalovirus exposure and HLA in healthy donors. Researchers ran the PCR with 60 Vbeta and 13 Jbeta primers. Some clones are missing from TCRdb's copy, which holds only in-frame ones; the method was immunoSEQ multiplex PCR. The sample lists about 140,000 clones, roughly 78% seen once, with roughly 3.2% in the top ten. Specimen: PBMCs. Source of these receptors: a man aged 18 to 35 in good health and CMV-seropositive.

The chain links TRBV5-4 to TRBJ2-5, with 12 bases matching TRBD2. The CDR3 contains 16 residues. The junction had 5 bases not matched to a gene; V was cut back by 4 bases and J by 1 base. Germline CDR1 SGHNT, CDR2 YYREEE (reference sequence). CDR3 in DNA: TGTGCCAGCAGCCTTGGACTAGCGGGGACCCAAGAGACCCAGTACTTC. It yields the protein CASSLGLAGTQETQYF.

The chain links TRBV18 to TRBJ2-5; D is ambiguous. Trimming stripped 3 bases from V and 3 bases from J, with 14 bases between. The CDR3 has 15 amino acids. Germline-derived CDR1 and CDR2 are KGHSH and LQKENI. CDR3 loop: CASSPGVSREETQYF. CDR3 DNA: TGTGCCAGCTCACCCGGCGTGTCACGGGAAGAGACCCAGTACTTC.

This chain links TRBV27 with TRBJ2-2; TRBD2 might be the D (6 bases). Germline-derived CDR1 and CDR2 are MNHEY and SMNVEV (reference sequence). V shed 5 bases and J shed 2 bases, with 12 bases lying between them. The CDR3 contains 15 residues. The CDR3 loop reads CASSPPGLNTGELFF. CDR3 sequence (DNA): TGTGCCAGCAGTCCCCCGGGACTCAACACCGGGGAGCTGTTTTTT.

The J gene is TRBJ2-5, the V gene TRBV2; D is possibly TRBD2 (6 bases). Germline V gives CDR1 SNHLY, CDR2 FYNNEI. The CDR3 extends over 17 amino acids. The germline V and J ends were trimmed by 2 bases and 4 bases, with 20 bases remaining between them. In DNA, the CDR3 is TGTGCCAGCAGTGAAAGGGAGGAGACAGTATCGGGAGAGACCCAGTACTTC. Protein product: CASSEREETVSGETQYF.

Only a few counts were recorded for this clone. The rearrangement joins TRBV6-5 to TRBJ1-1, with D hard to call. Germline V gene sequence: CDR1 MNHEY, CDR2 SVGAGI. Trimming removed 6 bases from V and 3 bases from J, with 5 bases in between. This CDR3 is built from 11 residues. CDR3 sequence reads: CASSLYTEAFF. The CDR3 DNA reads as TGTGCCAGCAGCCTCTACACTGAAGCTTTCTTT.

The gene calls are TRBV28 and TRBJ2-7, with D maybe TRBD1 (6 bases). Germline V gene sequence: CDR1 MDHEN, CDR2 SYDVKM. The CDR3 runs to 13 residues. Between the trimmed V and J ends, which lost 5 bases and 1 base, there was a span of 9 bases. The CDR3 reads CASSIGQSYEQYF. Here the CDR3 DNA reads TGTGCCAGCAGTATAGGACAGTCCTACGAGCAGTACTTC.

As for this clone: Other DNA sequences of this sample code for an identical CDR3. The chain's CDR3 is CASSLRGGSTDTQYF. The CDR3 DNA is TGTGCCAGCAGCTTAAGGGGCGGTAGCACAGATACGCAGTATTTT. The chain carries TRBV7-3 and TRBJ2-3; a possible D gene is TRBD1 (5 bases). From germline, CDR1 is SGHTA and CDR2 FQGTGA. The CDR3 totals 15 residues. Trimming cost V 1 base and J 0 bases, with 8 bases left between them. Full variable domain (missing parts from reference TRBV7-3 and TRBJ2-3): GAGVSQTPSNKVTEKGKYVELRCDPISGHTALYWYRQSLGQGPEFLIYFQGTGAADDSGLPNDRFFAVRPEGSVSTLKIQRTERGDSAVYLCASSLRGGSTDTQYFGPGTRLTVL.

This clone was seen a single time. The chain uses TRBV2 and TRBJ1-3; 10 nucleotides line up with TRBD1. J was trimmed by 2 bases and V by 6 bases; bases with no gene match: 4. From germline, CDR1 is SNHLY and CDR2 FYNNEI. The CDR3 totals 15 residues. In DNA, the CDR3 is TGTGCCAGCAGATCCGGGACAGGGGCTGGAAACACCATATATTTT. Translating gives CASRSGTGAGNTIYF.

The count of this clone is one. The chain has TRBV7-9 and TRBJ2-5; 7 nucleotides agree with TRBD1. CDR1 and CDR2 (germline): SEHNR, FQNEAQ (reference sequence). There are 15 residues in the CDR3. J lost 5 bases, V lost 0 bases, and 6 bases had no gene match. The CDR3 here is CASSLAGQAGETQYF. The CDR3 DNA reads TGTGCCAGCAGCTTAGCAGGACAGGCCGGGGAGACCCAGTACTTC.